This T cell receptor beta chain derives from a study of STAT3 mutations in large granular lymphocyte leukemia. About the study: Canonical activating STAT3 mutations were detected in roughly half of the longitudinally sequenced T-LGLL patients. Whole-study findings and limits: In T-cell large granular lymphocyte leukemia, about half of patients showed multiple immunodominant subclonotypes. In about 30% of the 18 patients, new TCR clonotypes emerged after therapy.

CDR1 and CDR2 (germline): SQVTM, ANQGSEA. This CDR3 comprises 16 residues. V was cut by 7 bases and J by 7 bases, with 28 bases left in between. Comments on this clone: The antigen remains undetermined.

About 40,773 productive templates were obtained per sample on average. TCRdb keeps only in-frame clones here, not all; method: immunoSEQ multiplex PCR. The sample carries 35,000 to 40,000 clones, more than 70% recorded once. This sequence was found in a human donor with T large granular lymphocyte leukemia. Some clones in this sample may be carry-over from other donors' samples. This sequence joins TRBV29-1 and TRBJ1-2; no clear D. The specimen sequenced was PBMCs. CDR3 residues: CSAQRSDHAGEGGYTF. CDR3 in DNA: TGCAGCGCCCAAAGGTCGGACCATGCGGGTGAGGGTGGCTACACCTTC.